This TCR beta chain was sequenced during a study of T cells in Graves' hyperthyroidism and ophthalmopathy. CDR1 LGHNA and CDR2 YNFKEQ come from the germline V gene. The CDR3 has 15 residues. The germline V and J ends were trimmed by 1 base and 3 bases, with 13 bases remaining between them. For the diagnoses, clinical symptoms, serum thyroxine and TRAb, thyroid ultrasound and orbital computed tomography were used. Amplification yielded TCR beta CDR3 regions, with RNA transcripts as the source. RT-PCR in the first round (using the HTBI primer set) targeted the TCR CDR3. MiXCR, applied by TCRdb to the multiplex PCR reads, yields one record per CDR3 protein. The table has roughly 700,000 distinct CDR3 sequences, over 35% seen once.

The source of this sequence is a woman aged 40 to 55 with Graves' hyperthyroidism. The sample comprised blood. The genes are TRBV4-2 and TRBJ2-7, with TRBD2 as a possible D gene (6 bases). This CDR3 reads CASSQVAGTNYEQYF. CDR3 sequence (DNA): TGTGCCAGCAGCCAAGTTGCGGGGACGAACTACGAGCAGTACTTC.